This T cell receptor (beta chain) was retrieved from a study of T cell responses to AZD1222 COVID-19 vaccine. Study findings and constraints: It should be noted that donors were predominantly white British and more often female, and clonal diversity was possibly underestimated.

As for this clone: The antigen is unknown.

Data came from immunoSEQ multiplex PCR; TCRdb stores just in-frame clones and leaves some out. The table includes under 150,000 clones, nearly 95% detected once. Trimming removed 4 bases at V and 5 bases at J, with 4 bases between. CDR3 size: 11 residues. In germline, CDR1 is SGHKS, CDR2 YYEKEE (reference sequence). This material consisted of peripheral blood, taken on day 0 of AZD1222 vaccination. The V gene is TRBV5-5, the J gene TRBJ2-1; no definite D call. The origin of this receptor is an adult in good health. The CDR3 DNA reads TGTGCCAGCAGCGTACACAATGAGCAGTTCTTC. Translating it yields CASSVHNEQFF.